This T cell receptor beta chain appears in the sequencing data of a study of graft-versus-host responses after intestinal transplantation. In the case of this clone: Antigen unknown.

The CDR3 is made up of 14 amino acids. With 1 base clipped from V and 5 bases from J, the junction kept 5 bases outside the gene matches. Germline V gives CDR1 SGHNT, CDR2 YYREEE (reference sequence). Method: immunoSEQ multiplex PCR; TCRdb's copy keeps in-frame clones and lacks some. The table has 93,000 or so clones, 93% seen once. Study-level findings and limits: Allografts of one patient group, those with graft-donor T cell macrochimerism, had high graft-versus-host to host-versus-graft clonal ratios. Maximum circulating GvH clone levels tracked with early post-transplant HvG decreases.

The source was unstimulated CD8+ T cells sorted from spleen or lymph node cells, collected before intestinal transplant. This receptor was obtained from a human donor who received an intestinal transplant. The chain employs TRBV5-4 and TRBJ1-2; 7 bases are shared with TRBD1. The CDR3 DNA sequence: TGTGCCAGCAGCTTGACAGGGGAACTATATGGCTACACCTTC. Its protein is CASSLTGELYGYTF.